This TCR beta chain was captured in a study of graft-versus-host responses after intestinal transplantation. In this sample, this clone turned up once. Its target is unknown. CDR3 length equals 16 residues. Trimming pared 6 bases from V and 0 bases from J, leaving 12 bases between. The germline V gene has CDR1 SNHLY and CDR2 FYNNEI. The table came from immunoSEQ multiplex PCR; TCRdb's copy has only in-frame clones and leaves some out. Here the sample spans 100,000 to 120,000 clones, 80% to 95% being singletons. General study results and limits: Individuals carrying graft-donor T cell macrochimerism showed high graft-versus-host to host-versus-graft clonal ratios in allografts.

This clonotype was obtained from a human donor who received an intestinal transplant. V usage is TRBV2 and J usage is TRBJ1-6; no definite D call. The sample in question was unstimulated CD8+ T cells sorted from spleen or lymph node cells, obtained before intestinal transplant. CDR3 sequence: CASSPLRSSYNSPLHF. In DNA, the CDR3 is TGTGCCAGCAGCCCCCTAAGGAGCTCCTATAATTCACCCCTCCACTTT.